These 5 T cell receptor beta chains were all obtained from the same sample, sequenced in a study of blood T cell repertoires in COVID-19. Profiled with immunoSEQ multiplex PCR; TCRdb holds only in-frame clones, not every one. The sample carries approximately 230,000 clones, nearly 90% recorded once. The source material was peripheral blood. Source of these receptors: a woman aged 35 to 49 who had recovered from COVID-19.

Here the CDR3 reads CASSGLGGTGELFF. The CDR3 DNA follows: TGTGCCAGCAGCGGGTTGGGGGGTACCGGGGAGCTGTTTTTT. The chain has TRBV9 and TRBJ2-2; TRBD2 might be the D (6 bases). The CDR3 is 14 residues long. Trimming left V 3 bases short and J 5 bases short, with 11 bases between. CDR1 and CDR2 (germline): SGDLS, YYNGEE.

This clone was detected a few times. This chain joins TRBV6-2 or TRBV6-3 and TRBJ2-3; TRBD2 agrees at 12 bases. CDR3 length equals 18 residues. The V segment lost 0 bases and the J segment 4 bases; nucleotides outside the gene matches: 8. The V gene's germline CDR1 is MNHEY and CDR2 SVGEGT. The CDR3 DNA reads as TGTGCCAGCAGTTACTCCCCTAGCGGGAGGGTGGGGCCAGATACGCAGTATTTT. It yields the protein CASSYSPSGRVGPDTQYF.

CDR3 coding DNA: TGTGCCAGCAGCTTACAGGGGTCCGGAAACACCATATATTTT. Amino acid sequence: CASSLQGSGNTIYF. V and J are TRBV7-9 and TRBJ1-3; perhaps TRBD1 as D (6 bases). The V gene lost 2 bases and the J gene lost 4 bases, with 9 bases spanning the gap. CDR3 length: 14 amino acids. Germline CDR1 is SEHNR and CDR2 is FQNEAQ (reference sequence).

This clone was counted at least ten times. CDR3 protein: CASSAASGGRAGELFF. Written as DNA, the CDR3 is TGTGCCAGCAGCGCTGCTAGCGGGGGGCGGGCCGGGGAGCTGTTTTTT. The rearrangement joins TRBV2 to TRBJ2-2; 11 bases fit TRBD2. This CDR3 has 16 residues. Germline values: CDR1 SNHLY, CDR2 FYNNEI. V shed 6 bases and J 6 bases; nucleotides not matched to a gene: 9.

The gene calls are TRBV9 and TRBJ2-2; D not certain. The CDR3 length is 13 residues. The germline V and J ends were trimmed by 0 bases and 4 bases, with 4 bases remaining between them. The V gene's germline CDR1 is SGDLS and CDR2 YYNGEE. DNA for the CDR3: TGTGCCAGCAGCGTAGGAGTCACCGGGGAGCTGTTTTTT. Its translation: CASSVGVTGELFF.